This T cell receptor (beta chain) was recorded in a study of T cell responses to AZD1222 COVID-19 vaccine (dated by TCRdb to about 2021). At the level of the whole study: A total of 230 to 250 trial participants underwent TCR sequencing, of whom more than 200 had received two doses of AZD1222 and roughly 26 had received two doses of the MenACWY control vaccine. Trial participants were enrolled by age into subgroups of 18-55, 56-69 and 70-plus years, and roughly 150, 30 and 60 TCR-sequenced participants, respectively, were included in these subgroups. Beyond this particular receptor, the publication reports: A significant rise in spike-specific TCR breadth and depth was observed after two AZD1222 doses relative to day 0 and relative to MenACWY recipients. Because no day 14 peak-response samples were available, the repertoires could be characterized only after the peak T cell response. The 56-69-year group was small, and its depth increase did not reach significance, likely because of low power. Vaccine-associated CD4 TCRs spanned the whole spike protein, with dominant responses in regions 160-218 and 743-854. Reportedly, almost half of the unique spike-specific TCRs recognized epitopes lying outside the regions that are mutated in the B.1.351 and B.1.1.7 variants. Conclusions about previously exposed vaccinees are limited because only six or seven AZD1222 recipients were SARS-CoV-2 seropositive at baseline. Participants were mostly white British and included more females than males, and it was suggested by the authors that clonal diversity may have been underestimated.

The sample's time point label is to be understood as: about 28 days (+/-7) after the second vaccine dose. AZD1222 recipients given second doses at about 4 weeks or at about 12 weeks were pooled, since spike-specific TCR depth and breadth were not found to differ between the two schedules. Samples from vaccinated people were obtained from the UK trials COV001 and COV002, which included a single-blind randomized controlled phase 2/3 trial of AZD1222 (ChAdOx1 nCoV-19) in healthy adults. Trial participant PBMC samples were collected at day 0 and day 28 after the second dose for TCRbeta chain sequencing. V lost 3 bases and J lost 2 bases, and the count of bases not matched to a germline gene is 4. Measured from the cysteine to the phenylalanine, the CDR3 is 15 residues long. Only CDR3 DNA is held: 45 bases, read in frame from base 1. As encoded in the germline V gene, CDR1 is SGHTA while CDR2 is FQGNSA.

Remarks on this clone: Which antigen it targets is not known. One base away there is no much larger clone; base qualities are not given.

The CDR3 regions of human TCRbeta chains were analyzed by immunosequencing. The paper's processing steps were these. Repertoire TCRs were checked for matches against a reference library of SARS-CoV-2-specific TCRs that had been generated using the MIRA antigen-specificity platform. Breadth was defined as the fraction of unique TCRs that were SARS-CoV-2-associated. Depth was defined as the fraction of total T cells that were SARS-CoV-2-associated. Each spike-specific TCR was assigned to its reactive spike region and to a CD4 or CD8 class using the MIRA data. Log10-transformed breadth and depth values were compared by one-way ANOVA with Sidak's multiple comparisons tests. TCRdb mirrors the immuneACCESS table, restricted to in-frame sequences. Some clones are absent from its copies; in checked studies, under half trace to an unresolved V gene, and the reason for the others is unknown. Clonal size and the V and J genes are those of that table, whereas D and trimming came from the DNA. Across this sample there are 150,000 to 200,000 clones, with 92% seen only once. The ten largest make up approximately 1.2% of the sample.

The sample was peripheral blood, taken 28 days after the second AZD1222 dose. The sequence links TRBV7-2 to TRBJ2-1; 7 bases in the middle match TRBD2. The clonotype originates from an adult who received the AZD1222 COVID-19 vaccine. CDR3 protein: CASSFERDPYNEQFF. In nucleotides, the sequence is TGTGCCAGCAGCTTTGAGCGGGATCCCTACAATGAGCAGTTCTTC.